This TCR beta chain derives from a study of T cell repertoires in cytomegalovirus infection. TCRdb re-derived calls from the reads in MiXCR, one entry per CDR3 protein. Altogether fewer than 550,000 distinct CDR3 sequences are present, roughly 29% being singletons, with the ten largest covering roughly an eighth. This clonotype was seen a handful of times. CDR1 and CDR2 (germline): SQVTM, ANQGSEA. V lost 4 bases to trimming and J lost 2 bases, with 11 bases between them. CDR3 length equals 13 residues. Input material: PBMCs. This TCR came from a human donor in good health (CMV status not recorded). Some clones in this sample may be carry-over from other donors' samples. The chain couples TRBV29-1 to TRBJ1-1; tentatively, D is TRBD1 (5 bases). CDR3 sequence reads: CSVAGRLNTEAFF. The CDR3 DNA reads as TGCAGCGTTGCAGGGAGGCTAAACACTGAAGCTTTCTTT.